This T cell receptor beta chain is drawn from a study of blood T cell repertoires in COVID-19. Background on the study: PBMCs, B-cell-depleted T cells, or T cells were the source of the cDNA or gDNA that made up the material.

V shed 4 bases, J shed 7 bases, and the junction held 9 bases outside the gene matches. The CDR3 is made up of 16 amino acids. Germline CDR1 SGHTA, CDR2 FQGNSA. Sequencing used immunoSEQ multiplex PCR; TCRdb keeps in-frame clones, though not all of them. Altogether 250,000 to 300,000 clones are present, 85% to 90% being singletons, with the ten largest covering 2.1%. Sequencing was done on a sample of peripheral blood. The receptor was derived from a woman aged 55 to 70 with COVID-19, enrolled during active disease. The chain joins TRBV7-2 to TRBJ2-3, with 12 bases identical to TRBD2. The CDR3 DNA follows: TGTGCCAGCAGCTCCTCTAGCGGGGGGGCCTTAAATACGCAGTATTTT. Amino acid sequence: CASSSSSGGALNTQYF.